The 21 T cell receptor beta chains below were found in one sample sequenced in a study. Each CDR3 protein is one row after TCRdb ran MiXCR on the RT-PCR reads. The table has hundreds of thousands of distinct CDR3 sequences, 13% to 15% seen once. The sample was memory CD4+ T cells from blood. Source of these receptors: a female donor in good health, serving as a healthy control.

The V and J genes are TRBV27 and TRBJ2-7, with D possibly being TRBD1 (5 bases). The CDR3 totals 13 residues. CDR1 MNHEY and CDR2 SMNVEV come from the germline V gene (reference sequence). Trimming took 6 bases from V and 0 from J, leaving 9 bases between them. The CDR3 DNA sequence: TGTGCCAGCAGGACAGAGAGCTCCTACGAGCAGTACTTC. Amino acids: CASRTESSYEQYF.

The table lists this clonotype with many counts. The chain uses TRBV6-5 and TRBJ1-6, with a possible D match to TRBD1 (5 bases). V dropped 3 bases and J dropped 0 bases, with 9 bases sitting between them. The CDR3 sequence is 16 residues long. In germline, CDR1 is MNHEY, CDR2 SVGAGI. CDR3 DNA sequence: TGTGCCAGCAGTTATGGGGCCAGCTCCTATAATTCACCCCTCCACTTT. Amino acid sequence: CASSYGASSYNSPLHF.

V and J are TRBV11-2 and TRBJ2-4, with TRBD2 identical over 13 bases. The CDR3 runs 15 residues. Germline V gives CDR1 SGHAT, CDR2 FQNNGV. Trimming took 0 bases from V and 7 from J; bases not matched to a gene: 0. This chain's CDR3 is CASSLELAGGNIQYF. The CDR3 DNA sequence: TGTGCCAGCAGCTTAGAACTAGCGGGAGGGAACATTCAGTACTTC.

This sequence joins TRBV7-2 and TRBJ2-7; the D is unclear. Looked up from germline, CDR1 is SGHTA and CDR2 is FQGNSA. V gave up 5 bases and J gave up 4 bases, with 15 bases separating them. This CDR3 contains 14 residues. The CDR3 nucleotides read TGTGCCAGCAGCATAGATCCCCAGCTTTACGAGCAGTACTTC. Its translation: CASSIDPQLYEQYF. The full variable domain, completed using reference TRBV7-2 and TRBJ2-7, is GAGVSQSPSNKVTEKGKDVELRCDPISGHTALYWYRQSLGQGLEFLIYFQGNSAPDKSGLPSDRFSAERTGGSVSTLTIQRTQQEDSAVYLCASSIDPQLYEQYFGPGTRLTVT.

This clonotype was counted only a few times. V and J are TRBV7-2 and TRBJ2-3, with 8 bases identical to TRBD2. CDR1 and CDR2 from the germline V gene are SGHTA and FQGNSA. This CDR3 has 15 amino acids. J gave up 3 bases and V 0 bases, and 2 bases lay outside the gene matches. CDR3 DNA sequence: TGTGCCAGCAGCTTAGCGATAGCGGGGACAGATACGCAGTATTTT. This gives the protein CASSLAIAGTDTQYF. Combining the CDR3 with reference TRBV7-2 and TRBJ2-3 gives the whole variable domain GAGVSQSPSNKVTEKGKDVELRCDPISGHTALYWYRQSLGQGLEFLIYFQGNSAPDKSGLPSDRFSAERTGGSVSTLTIQRTQQEDSAVYLCASSLAIAGTDTQYFGPGTRLTVL.

This clonotype has just a few counts. The chain carries TRBV25-1 and TRBJ1-2; perhaps TRBD1 as D (5 bases). Germline CDR1 reads MGHDK; CDR2 reads SYGVNS. Trimming took off 3 bases at V and 5 bases at J, with 10 bases between the two ends. CDR3 length: 13 residues. For the CDR3, the DNA is TGTGCCAGCAGTGAGTGGGCAGGGTATGGCTACACCTTC. It yields the protein CASSEWAGYGYTF.

A few counts support this clonotype. This chain connects TRBV18 to TRBJ1-3, with D maybe TRBD1 (6 bases). CDR3 size: 16 residues. Trimming took off 3 bases at V and 0 bases at J, with 12 bases between the two ends. Germline loops: CDR1 KGHSH, CDR2 LQKENI. The CDR3 bases are TGTGCCAGCTCACCGCTGGACAGTCACTCTGGAAACACCATATATTTT. This sequence encodes CASSPLDSHSGNTIYF. Complete variable domain (other parts from reference TRBV18 and TRBJ1-3): NAGVMQNPRHLVRRRGQEARLRCSPMKGHSHVYWYRQLPEEGLKFMVYLQKENIIDESGMPKERFSAEFPKEGPSILRIQQVVRGDSAAYFCASSPLDSHSGNTIYFGEGSWLTVV.

The J gene is TRBJ2-7, the V gene TRBV7-2; D uncertain. CDR1 is SGHTA, CDR2 FQGNSA, per germline. Trimming stripped 5 bases from V and 4 bases from J, with 15 bases between. The CDR3 is made up of 14 amino acids. CDR3 sequence: CASSLGLRTYEQYF. CDR3 DNA: TGTGCCAGCAGCCTGGGCCTGAGAACGTACGAGCAGTACTTC.

This clonotype was seen a few times. V is TRBV6-1 and J is TRBJ2-1; D remains ambiguous. Germline V gene sequence: CDR1 MNHNS, CDR2 SASEGT. There are 14 residues in the CDR3. V lost 0 bases to trimming and J lost 2 bases, with 5 bases between them. CDR3 sequence: CASSEADAYNEQFF. In nucleotides, the CDR3 is TGTGCCAGCAGTGAAGCAGACGCCTACAATGAGCAGTTCTTC.

This chain uses TRBV20-1 with TRBJ2-1, with TRBD2 matching over 10 bases. Unmatched junction bases numbered 15, after V lost 4 bases and J lost 9 bases. This CDR3 contains 16 residues. The germline V gene has CDR1 DFQATT and CDR2 SNEGSKA (reference sequence). This chain's CDR3 is CSANPVSSGSKGEQFF. In DNA, the CDR3 is TGCAGTGCTAACCCCGTATCTAGCGGGAGTAAGGGTGAGCAGTTCTTC.

This clonotype was recorded at least ten times. The V and J genes are TRBV6-2 or TRBV6-3 and TRBJ2-3; TRBD2 matches 13 bases. With 6 bases clipped from V and 3 bases from J, the junction kept 3 bases outside the gene matches. In germline, CDR1 is MNHEY, CDR2 SVGEGT. This CDR3 is built from 15 residues. DNA of the CDR3: TGTGCCAGCAGGAGGACTAGCGGGAGAACAGATACGCAGTATTTT. Translating it yields CASRRTSGRTDTQYF.

This clonotype was detected a few times. The rearrangement uses TRBV24-1 and TRBJ1-2; the match to TRBD1 covers 7 bases. After removal of 7 bases from V and 6 bases from J, the junction contained 16 bases not matched to a gene. The CDR3 runs 16 residues. Germline values: CDR1 KGHDR, CDR2 SFDVKD. CDR3 amino acids: CATSGPLQGTHDGYTF. CDR3 bases: TGTGCCACCAGCGGGCCGTTACAGGGGACGCATGATGGCTACACCTTC.

This clonotype has only a few counts. This chain joins TRBV18 and TRBJ2-7; D not certain. Germline lookup yields CDR1 KGHSH and CDR2 LQKENI. This CDR3 is 13 amino acids long. V lost 2 bases, J lost 4 bases, and 9 bases lay in between. The CDR3 DNA is TGTGCCAGCTCACCAAATACACGGTACGAGCAGTACTTC. As protein: CASSPNTRYEQYF.

This clonotype was seen more than once but under ten times. CDR3 sequence reads: CSARVAAGGSNEQFF. The CDR3 DNA follows: TGCAGTGCTAGAGTCGCGGCAGGGGGTTCCAATGAGCAGTTCTTC. This chain links TRBV20-1 with TRBJ2-1; 7 nucleotides align to TRBD1. Unmatched junction bases numbered 9, after V lost 1 base and J lost 6 bases. The CDR3 extends over 15 amino acids. Germline CDR1 is DFQATT and CDR2 is SNEGSKA (reference sequence).

Many counts were recorded for this clonotype. This sequence joins TRBV5-5 and TRBJ2-7, with D possibly being TRBD1 (5 bases). V lost 4 bases and J 0 bases, leaving 14 bases between the germline ends. The CDR3 contains 15 residues. Per germline, CDR1 SGHKS and CDR2 YYEKEE (reference sequence). The DNA of the CDR3 is TGTGCCAGCAGCCTTCAGGGTACGAGCTCCTACGAGCAGTACTTC. It codes for CASSLQGTSSYEQYF.

J is TRBJ1-1 and V is TRBV4-3, with D maybe TRBD1 (5 bases). The CDR3 consists of 16 residues. Germline CDR1 reads LGHNA; CDR2 reads YSLEER. Deletions cut 0 bases from V and 3 bases from J, with 14 bases between. The DNA of the CDR3 is TGCGCCAGCAGCCAAGAGGTCCGAGGGGAGGACACTGAAGCTTTCTTT. Translation gives CASSQEVRGEDTEAFF.

At least ten counts were recorded for this clonotype. The chain employs TRBV6-2 or TRBV6-3 and TRBJ2-2; D is unclear. The CDR3 sequence is 13 residues long. Between the trimmed V and J ends, which lost 7 bases and 1 base, there was a span of 7 bases. CDR1 is MNHEY, CDR2 SVGEGT, per germline. In DNA form, the CDR3 reads TGTGCCAGCACCAGAGGGAACACCGGGGAGCTGTTTTTT. It specifies CASTRGNTGELFF.

This clonotype was counted only a few times. J is TRBJ2-1 and V is TRBV5-1; 8 nucleotides align to TRBD2. Germline loops: CDR1 SGHRS, CDR2 YFSETQ. The length of the CDR3 is 13 residues. V dropped 4 bases and J dropped 8; count of bases not matched to a gene: 5. In nucleotides, the CDR3 is TGCGCCAGCAGCGAACTAGCGGTCTATGAGCAGTTCTTC. Protein: CASSELAVYEQFF.

This clonotype appeared many times. The genes are TRBV24-1 and TRBJ2-7; D is possibly TRBD1 or TRBD2 (5 bases each). This CDR3 spans 12 amino acids. The germline gives CDR1 KGHDR, CDR2 SFDVKD. V was pared by 9 bases and J by 6 bases, with 14 bases between. CDR3 DNA sequence: TGTGCCACCGGGACGTCCACCTTCGAGCAGTACTTC. Its translation: CATGTSTFEQYF.

This clonotype was counted at least ten times. The chain is built from TRBV6-5 and TRBJ2-1; the D gene is possibly TRBD2 (5 bases). CDR1 is MNHEY and CDR2 is SVGAGI in the germline V gene. The CDR3 runs 16 residues. Trimming pared 2 bases from V and 7 bases from J, leaving 18 bases between. CDR3 sequence reads: CASSYGTSILPNEQFF. CDR3 nucleotides: TGTGCCAGCAGTTACGGTACTAGTATCCTCCCAAATGAGCAGTTCTTC.

The chain combines TRBV6-5 with TRBJ2-3; TRBD2 matches at 8 bases. The CDR3 has 18 amino acids. Germline CDR1 and CDR2: MNHEY and SVGAGI. V gave up 0 bases and J gave up 2 bases; unmatched junction bases: 10. CDR3 residues: CASSYSSGTRGLTDTQYF. CDR3 coding DNA: TGTGCCAGCAGTTACTCGAGTGGGACTAGGGGCCTCACAGATACGCAGTATTTT.